This T cell receptor beta chain was sequenced during a study of technical replicates of blood from a handful of donors. This table comes from immunoSEQ multiplex PCR, and its TCRdb copy is limited to in-frame clones, with some not included. The sample records almost 70,000 clones, more than 85% being singletons. In germline, CDR1 is SNHLY, CDR2 FYNNEI. The CDR3 contains 18 residues. Trimming removed 2 bases from V and 6 bases from J; junction bases left unmatched: 13. Sequenced: PBMCs. The chain combines TRBV2 with TRBJ2-1, with 10 positions matching TRBD2. This clonotype was obtained from a human donor in good health. Some clones in this sample may be carry-over from other donors' samples. The CDR3 DNA reads as TGTGCCAGCAGTGAATCACTCCTAGCGGGGGTTCGAAGCAATGAGCAGTTCTTC. Amino acid sequence: CASSESLLAGVRSNEQFF.